This TCR beta chain was recorded in a study of cytomegalovirus exposure and HLA in healthy donors. The PCR had 60 Vbeta and 13 Jbeta primers. Sequencing used immunoSEQ multiplex PCR; TCRdb keeps in-frame clones, though not all of them. The data show some 200,000 clones, with around 85% seen just once and about 3.8% held by the top ten. Trimming cost V 0 bases and J 8 bases, with 12 bases left between them. The CDR3 covers 14 residues. Germline CDR1 and CDR2: SGHKS and YYEKEE (reference sequence). Study outcomes and limitations: Later analysis identified around 15,000 TCR beta sequences associated with HLA alleles, using a false discovery rate threshold of 0.05. TCR beta V segments were, for the most part, productive about 87% or about 30% of the time in an earlier analysis. The study designated 150 to 200 TCR beta chains cytomegalovirus-associated. One later analysis reportedly identified an Asian-associated ancestry cluster that showed fewer N-insertions than the approximately 600-donor mean.

This clone was recorded a few times. The antigen remains unidentified. The TCR comes from a man aged 45-60 years in good health and CMV-seronegative. Sequenced material: PBMCs. V is TRBV5-5 and J is TRBJ2-1, with D maybe TRBD2 (5 bases). DNA of the CDR3: TGTGCCAGCAGCTTGGAGGGTCGGCGGGATGAGCAGTTCTTC. Translated, it gives CASSLEGRRDEQFF.